The T cell receptor beta chain under discussion was sequenced for a study of cytomegalovirus exposure and HLA in healthy donors. Notes on the study in general: The productive fraction for most TCR beta V segments was about 87% or about 30% in an earlier analysis.

Germline lookup yields CDR1 MGHRA and CDR2 YSYEKL. The CDR3 covers 11 residues. Notes on this clone: Its antigen is as yet unknown.

The PCR contained 60 Vbeta and 13 Jbeta primers. Profiling relied on immunoSEQ multiplex PCR, and the TCRdb table lists in-frame clones only, not all of them. The data show 60,000 to 85,000 clones, with about four fifths seen just once and 3% to 4% held by the top ten. What was sequenced was PBMCs. This rearrangement joins TRBV4-1 to TRBJ2-5; D is perhaps TRBD2 (5 bases). The DNA end is a closer match to TRBJ2-7, so the J assignment may be wrong. This receptor was obtained from a man aged 40-50 years in good health and CMV-seronegative. This CDR3 is CASSRGYEQYF. In DNA form, the CDR3 reads TGCGCCAGCAGCCGCGGGTACGAGCAGTACTTC.